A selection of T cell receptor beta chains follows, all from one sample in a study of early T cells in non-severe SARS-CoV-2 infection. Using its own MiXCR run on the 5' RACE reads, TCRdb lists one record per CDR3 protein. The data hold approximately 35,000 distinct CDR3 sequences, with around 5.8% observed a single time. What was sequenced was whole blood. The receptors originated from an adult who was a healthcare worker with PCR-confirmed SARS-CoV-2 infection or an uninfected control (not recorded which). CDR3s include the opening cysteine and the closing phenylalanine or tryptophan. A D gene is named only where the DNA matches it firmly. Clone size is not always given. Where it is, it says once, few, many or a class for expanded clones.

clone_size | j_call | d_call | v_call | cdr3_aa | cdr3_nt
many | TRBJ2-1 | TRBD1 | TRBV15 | CATREGGSSYNEQFF | TGTGCCACTCGGGAAGGGGGCAGCTCCTACAATGAGCAGTTCTTC
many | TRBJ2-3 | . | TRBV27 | CASSPPSPGAPDTQYF | TGTGCCAGCAGCCCCCCTTCACCGGGAGCCCCAGATACGCAGTATTTT
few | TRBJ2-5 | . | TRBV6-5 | CASSYSSPERWTQYF | TGTGCCAGCAGTTACTCGAGTCCGGAGCGGTGGACCCAGTACTTC
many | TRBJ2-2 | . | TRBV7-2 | CASSVLGPRVITGELFF | TGTGCCAGCAGCGTACTCGGGCCAAGGGTGATTACCGGGGAGCTGTTTTTT
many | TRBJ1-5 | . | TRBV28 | CASSNPLLRGNRDNQPQHF | TGTGCCAGCAGCAACCCCCTCCTAAGGGGCAATCGAGACAATCAGCCCCAGCATTTT
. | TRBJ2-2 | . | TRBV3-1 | CASSQVLSPMNTGELFF | TGTGCCAGCAGCCAAGTTTTGAGTCCGATGAACACCGGGGAGCTGTTTTTT
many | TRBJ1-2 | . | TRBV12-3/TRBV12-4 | CASTRQAPYGYTF | TGTGCCAGCACCAGACAGGCTCCCTATGGCTACACCTTC
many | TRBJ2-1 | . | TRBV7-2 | CASSLRSRESSYNEQFF | TGTGCCAGCAGCTTAAGGTCGAGGGAAAGCTCCTACAATGAGCAGTTCTTC
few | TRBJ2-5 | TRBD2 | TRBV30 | CAWTRLAGGAQETQYF | TGTGCCTGGACCCGACTAGCGGGAGGGGCCCAAGAGACCCAGTACTTC
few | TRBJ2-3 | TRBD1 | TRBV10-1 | CASSRKGTGTDTQYF | TGCGCCAGCAGTCGAAAAGGGACAGGGACAGATACGCAGTATTTT
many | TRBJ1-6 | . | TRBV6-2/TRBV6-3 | CASSYRAAEYSPLHF | TGTGCCAGCAGTTATCGGGCTGCAGAATATTCACCCCTCCACTTT
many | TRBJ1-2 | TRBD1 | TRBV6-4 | CASLRTGCLSNGYTF | TGTGCCAGCCTTCGGACAGGGTGCCTGAGTAATGGCTACACCTTC
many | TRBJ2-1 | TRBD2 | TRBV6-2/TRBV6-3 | CASSYHRTSGNSDNEQFF | TGTGCCAGCAGTTACCATCGCACTAGCGGGAATTCGGACAATGAGCAGTTCTTC
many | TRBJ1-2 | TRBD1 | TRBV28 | CASSQPRDRDYGYTF | TGTGCCAGCAGTCAACCCCGGGACAGGGACTATGGCTACACCTTC
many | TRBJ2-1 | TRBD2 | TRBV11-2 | CASSPGLAGEQISYNEQFF | TGTGCCAGCAGCCCTGGACTAGCGGGAGAACAAATTTCCTACAATGAGCAGTTCTTC
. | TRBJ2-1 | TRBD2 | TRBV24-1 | CATSVAGGFSYNEQFF | TGTGCCACCAGTGTAGCGGGAGGGTTTTCCTACAATGAGCAGTTCTTC
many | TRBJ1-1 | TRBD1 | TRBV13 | CASSLGGQGGMNTEAFF | TGTGCCAGCAGCTTAGGAGGACAGGGAGGGATGAACACTGAAGCTTTCTTT
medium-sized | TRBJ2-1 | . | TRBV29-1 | CSVGGNNEQFF | TGCAGCGTTGGTGGGAACAATGAGCAGTTCTTC
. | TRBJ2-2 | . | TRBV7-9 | CASLSPGELFF | TGTGCCAGCTTAAGCCCCGGGGAGCTGTTTTTT
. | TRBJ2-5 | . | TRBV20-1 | CSAPRGLVGQETQYF | TGCAGTGCTCCTCGAGGGTTGGTCGGGCAAGAGACCCAGTACTTC
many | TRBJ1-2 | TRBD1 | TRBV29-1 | CSVEQGAHYGYTF | TGCAGCGTCGAACAGGGGGCGCACTATGGCTACACCTTC